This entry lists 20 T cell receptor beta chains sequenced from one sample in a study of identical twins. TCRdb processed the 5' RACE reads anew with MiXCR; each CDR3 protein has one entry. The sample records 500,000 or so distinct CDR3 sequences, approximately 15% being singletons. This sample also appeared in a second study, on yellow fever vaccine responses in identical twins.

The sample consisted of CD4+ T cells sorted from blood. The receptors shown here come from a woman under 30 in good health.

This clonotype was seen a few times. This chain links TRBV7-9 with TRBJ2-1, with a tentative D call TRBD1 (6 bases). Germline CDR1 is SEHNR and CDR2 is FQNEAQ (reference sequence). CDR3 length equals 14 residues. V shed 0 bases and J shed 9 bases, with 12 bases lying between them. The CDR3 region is CASSLAQGTGEQFF. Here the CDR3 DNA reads TGTGCCAGCAGCTTAGCGCAGGGGACCGGTGAGCAGTTCTTC.

The CDR3 loop is CASSPLAGARNEQFF. In nucleotides, the CDR3 is TGTGCCAGCAGCCCTTTAGCGGGAGCTCGCAATGAGCAGTTCTTC. This chain links TRBV3-1 with TRBJ2-1; 9 bases are a match to TRBD2. Germline V gene sequence: CDR1 LGHDT, CDR2 YNNKEL (reference sequence). V lost 4 bases and J lost 6; bases outside the gene matches: 7. CDR3 length: 15 residues.

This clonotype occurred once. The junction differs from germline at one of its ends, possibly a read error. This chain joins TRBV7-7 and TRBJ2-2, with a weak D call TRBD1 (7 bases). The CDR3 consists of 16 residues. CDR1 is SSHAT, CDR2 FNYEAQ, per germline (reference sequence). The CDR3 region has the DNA TGTGCTAGCAGCTTAGCGGCAGGGGGGCCAACCGGGGAGCTGTTTTTT. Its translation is CASSLAAGGPTGELFF.

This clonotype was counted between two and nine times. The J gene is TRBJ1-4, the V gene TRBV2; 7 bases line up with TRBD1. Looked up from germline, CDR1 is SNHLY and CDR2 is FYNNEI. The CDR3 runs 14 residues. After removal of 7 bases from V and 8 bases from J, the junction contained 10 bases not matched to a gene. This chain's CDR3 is CASTNTGVEEKLFF. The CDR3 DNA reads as TGTGCCAGCACCAACACAGGGGTCGAGGAAAAACTGTTTTTT.

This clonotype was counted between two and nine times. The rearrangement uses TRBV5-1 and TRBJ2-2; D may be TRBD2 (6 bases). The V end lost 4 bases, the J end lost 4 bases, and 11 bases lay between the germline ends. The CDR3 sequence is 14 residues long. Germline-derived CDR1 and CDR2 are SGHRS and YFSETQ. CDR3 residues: CASSQPGLTGELFF. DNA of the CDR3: TGCGCCAGCAGCCAACCGGGACTCACCGGGGAGCTGTTTTTT.

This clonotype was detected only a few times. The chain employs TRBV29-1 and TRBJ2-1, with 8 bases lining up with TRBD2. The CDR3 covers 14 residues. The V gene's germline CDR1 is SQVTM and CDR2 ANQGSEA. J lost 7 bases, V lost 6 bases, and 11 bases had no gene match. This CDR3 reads CSVPLSGSWNEQFF. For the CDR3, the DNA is TGCAGCGTACCACTGAGCGGGAGCTGGAATGAGCAGTTCTTC.

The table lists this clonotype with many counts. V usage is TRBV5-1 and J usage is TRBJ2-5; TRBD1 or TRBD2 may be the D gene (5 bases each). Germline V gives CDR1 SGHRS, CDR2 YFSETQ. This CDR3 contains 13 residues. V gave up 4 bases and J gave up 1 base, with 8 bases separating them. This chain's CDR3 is CASSRDGQETQYF. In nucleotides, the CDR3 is TGCGCCAGCAGCCGGGACGGCCAAGAGACCCAGTACTTC.

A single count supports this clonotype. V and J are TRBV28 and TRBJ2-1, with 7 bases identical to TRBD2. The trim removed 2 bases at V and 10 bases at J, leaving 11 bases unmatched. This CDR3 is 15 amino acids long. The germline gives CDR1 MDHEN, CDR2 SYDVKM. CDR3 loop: CASSLGRTRFREQFF. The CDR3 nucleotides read TGTGCCAGCAGTTTAGGACGGACTAGATTCAGAGAGCAGTTCTTC. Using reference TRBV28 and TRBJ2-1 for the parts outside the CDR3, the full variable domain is DVKVTQSSRYLVKRTGEKVFLECVQDMDHENMFWYRQDPGLGLRLIYFSYDVKMKEKGDIPEGYSVSREKKERFSLILESASTNQTSMYLCASSLGRTRFREQFFGPGTRLTVL.

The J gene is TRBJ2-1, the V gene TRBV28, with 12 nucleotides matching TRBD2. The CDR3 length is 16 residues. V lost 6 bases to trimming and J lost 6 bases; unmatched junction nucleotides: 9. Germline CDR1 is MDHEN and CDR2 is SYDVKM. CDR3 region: CASSGTSGPRSNEQFF. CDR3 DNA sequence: TGTGCCAGCAGCGGGACTAGCGGGCCAAGGAGCAATGAGCAGTTCTTC.

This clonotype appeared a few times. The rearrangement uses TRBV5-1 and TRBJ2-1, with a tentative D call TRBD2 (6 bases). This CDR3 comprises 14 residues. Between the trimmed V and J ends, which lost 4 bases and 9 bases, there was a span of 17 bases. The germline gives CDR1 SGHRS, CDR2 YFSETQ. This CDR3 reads CASSQLNRGSEQFF. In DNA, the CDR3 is TGCGCCAGCAGCCAATTAAACCGGGGGAGTGAGCAGTTCTTC.

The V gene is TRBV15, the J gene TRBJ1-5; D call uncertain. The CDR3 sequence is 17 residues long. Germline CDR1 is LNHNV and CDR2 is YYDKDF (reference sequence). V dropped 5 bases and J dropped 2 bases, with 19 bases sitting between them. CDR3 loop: CATSPTQKVKGNQPQHF. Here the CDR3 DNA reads TGTGCCACCAGCCCTACGCAAAAGGTTAAGGGCAATCAGCCCCAGCATTTT.

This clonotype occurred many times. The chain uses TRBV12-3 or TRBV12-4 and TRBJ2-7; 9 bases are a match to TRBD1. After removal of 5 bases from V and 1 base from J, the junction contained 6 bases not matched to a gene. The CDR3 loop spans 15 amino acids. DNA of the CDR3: TGTGCCAGCAGTCCGTCGGACAGGGGTTCCTACGAGCAGTACTTC. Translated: CASSPSDRGSYEQYF.

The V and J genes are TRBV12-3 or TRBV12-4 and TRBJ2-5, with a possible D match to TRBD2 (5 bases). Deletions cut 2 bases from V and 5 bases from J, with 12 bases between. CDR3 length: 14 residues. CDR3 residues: CASSLSGIEETQYF. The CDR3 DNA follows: TGTGCCAGCAGTTTATCGGGGATTGAGGAGACCCAGTACTTC.

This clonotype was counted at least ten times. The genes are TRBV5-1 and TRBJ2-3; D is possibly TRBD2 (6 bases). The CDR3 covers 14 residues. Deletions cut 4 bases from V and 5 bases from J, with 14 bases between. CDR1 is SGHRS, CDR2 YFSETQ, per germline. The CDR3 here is CASSGSLALDTQYF. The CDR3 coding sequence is TGCGCCAGCAGCGGAAGTCTAGCGTTAGATACGCAGTATTTT.

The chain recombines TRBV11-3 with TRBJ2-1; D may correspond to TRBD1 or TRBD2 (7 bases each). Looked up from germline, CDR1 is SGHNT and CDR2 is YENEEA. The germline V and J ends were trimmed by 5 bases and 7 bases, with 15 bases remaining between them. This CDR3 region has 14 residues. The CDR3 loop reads CASSQRGQTNEQFF. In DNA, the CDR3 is TGTGCCAGCAGCCAGCGGGGACAGACGAATGAGCAGTTCTTC.

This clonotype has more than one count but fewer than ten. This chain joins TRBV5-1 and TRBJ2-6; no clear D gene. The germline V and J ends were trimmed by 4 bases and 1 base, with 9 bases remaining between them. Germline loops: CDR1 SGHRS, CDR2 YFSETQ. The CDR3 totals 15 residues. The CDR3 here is CASSRIGSGANVLTF. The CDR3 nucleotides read TGCGCCAGCAGCAGAATAGGGTCTGGGGCCAACGTCCTGACTTTC.

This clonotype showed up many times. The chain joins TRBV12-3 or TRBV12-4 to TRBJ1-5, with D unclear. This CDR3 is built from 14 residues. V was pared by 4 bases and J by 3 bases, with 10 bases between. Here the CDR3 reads CASSSRADNQPQHF. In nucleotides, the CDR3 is TGTGCCAGCAGTTCTCGGGCCGACAATCAGCCCCAGCATTTT.

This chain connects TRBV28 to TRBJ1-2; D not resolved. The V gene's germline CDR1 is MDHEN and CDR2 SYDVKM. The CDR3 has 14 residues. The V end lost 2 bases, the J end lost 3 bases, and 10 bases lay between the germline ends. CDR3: CASSLQRGYYGYTF. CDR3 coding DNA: TGTGCCAGCAGTTTACAACGGGGTTACTATGGCTACACCTTC.

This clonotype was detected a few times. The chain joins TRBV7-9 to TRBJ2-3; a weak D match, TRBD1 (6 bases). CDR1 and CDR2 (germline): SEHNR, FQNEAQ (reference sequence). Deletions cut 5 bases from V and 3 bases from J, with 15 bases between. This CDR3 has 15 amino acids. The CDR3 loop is CASSDRQESTDTQYF. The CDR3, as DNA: TGTGCCAGCAGCGACAGACAGGAGTCGACAGATACGCAGTATTTT.

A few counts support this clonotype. CDR3 sequence reads: CAISDSSGGLNSYNEQFF. CDR3 DNA sequence: TGTGCCATCAGTGACTCCTCCGGGGGACTTAACTCCTACAATGAGCAGTTCTTC. The J gene is TRBJ2-1, the V gene TRBV10-3, with TRBD2 as a possible D gene (6 bases). The CDR3 has 18 amino acids. V was cut by 3 bases and J by 0 bases, with 18 bases left in between. CDR1 is ENHRY and CDR2 is SYGVKD in the germline V gene.